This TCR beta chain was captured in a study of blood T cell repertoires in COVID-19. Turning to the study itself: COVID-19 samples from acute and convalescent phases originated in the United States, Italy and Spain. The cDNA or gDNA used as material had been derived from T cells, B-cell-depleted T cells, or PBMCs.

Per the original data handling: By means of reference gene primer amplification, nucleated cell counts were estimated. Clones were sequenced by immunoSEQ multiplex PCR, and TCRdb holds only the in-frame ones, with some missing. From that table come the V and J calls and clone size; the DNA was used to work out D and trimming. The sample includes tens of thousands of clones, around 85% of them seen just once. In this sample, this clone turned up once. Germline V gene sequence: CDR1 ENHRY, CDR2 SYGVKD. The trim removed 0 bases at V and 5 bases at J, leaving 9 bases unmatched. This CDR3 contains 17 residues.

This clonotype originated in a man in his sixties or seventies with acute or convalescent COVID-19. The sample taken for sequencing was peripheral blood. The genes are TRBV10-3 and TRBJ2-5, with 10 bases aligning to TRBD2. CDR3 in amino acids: CAISESKGLAGAETQYF. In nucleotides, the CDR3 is TGTGCCATCAGTGAGTCGAAGGGGCTAGCGGGAGCGGAGACCCAGTACTTC.